These 9 T cell receptor beta chains were sequenced from one sample in a study of T cells in Graves' hyperthyroidism and ophthalmopathy. Amplification of TCR beta CDR3 regions was performed using RNA transcripts as template. An initial round of RT-PCR targeting the TCR CDR3 relied on the HTBI primer set. TCRdb itself ran the multiplex PCR reads through MiXCR, one entry per CDR3 protein. This sample has approximately 600,000 distinct CDR3 sequences; about 20% occur once, and the top ten carry about 35%. Sequencing was carried out using blood. The receptor set was obtained from a man in his thirties or forties with Graves' ophthalmopathy.

This clonotype came up once. The chain has TRBV5-1 and TRBJ2-5; D may be TRBD2 (7 bases). Trimming removed 4 bases at V and 5 bases at J, with 18 bases between. Germline CDR1 and CDR2: SGHRS and YFSETQ. The CDR3 totals 15 residues. CDR3 sequence (DNA): TGCGCCAGCAGCCCGGAGGGGGGGGCCTACGAGACCCAGTACTTC. It is translated as CASSPEGGAYETQYF. The full variable domain, with the rest looked up from reference TRBV5-1 and TRBJ2-5, is KAGVTQTPRYLIKTRGQQVTLSCSPISGHRSVSWYQQTPGQGLQFLFEYFSETQRNKGNFPGRFSGRQFSNSRSEMNVSTLELGDSALYLCASSPEGGAYETQYFGPGTRLLVL.

This clonotype was seen at least ten times. V is TRBV28 and J is TRBJ1-2, with D possibly TRBD1 on 5 matching bases. V lost 5 bases to trimming and J lost 12 bases, with 16 bases between them. The CDR3 is 12 residues long. Germline V gene sequence: CDR1 MDHEN, CDR2 SYDVKM. The CDR3 reads CASSRDGAKDTF. CDR3 bases: TGTGCCAGCAGTAGGGATGGGGCAAAGGACACCTTC.

With respect to this clonotype: The junction departs from germline at one end; a sequencing error may be responsible. The V and J genes are TRBV11-2 and TRBJ2-5; perhaps TRBD1 as D (6 bases). The CDR3 spans 14 residues. CDR1 is SGHAT, CDR2 FQNNGV, per germline. As DNA, the CDR3 is TGTGCCAGCGGCTTAGCTGCAGGGGAAGAGACCCAGTACTTC. Protein sequence: CASGLAAGEETQYF.

This clonotype was counted a few times. This sequence joins TRBV13 and TRBJ2-7; TRBD2 aligns across 7 bases. The CDR3 loop spans 16 amino acids. The germline V gene encodes CDR1 PRHDT and CDR2 FYEKMQ (reference sequence). J lost 4 bases, V lost 0 bases, and 9 bases had no gene match. The CDR3 protein is CASSLGAGSTQYEQYF. The CDR3 DNA reads as TGTGCCAGCAGCTTAGGAGCGGGGTCAACTCAATACGAGCAGTACTTC. Full variable domain (rest looked up from reference TRBV13 and TRBJ2-7): AAGVIQSPRHLIKEKRETATLKCYPIPRHDTVYWYQQGPGQDPQFLISFYEKMQSDKGSIPDRFSAQQFSDYHSELNMSSLELGDSALYFCASSLGAGSTQYEQYFGPGTRLTVT.

The rearrangement uses TRBV10-3 and TRBJ1-1; 11 nucleotides match TRBD1. This CDR3 has 15 amino acids. Germline CDR1 is ENHRY and CDR2 is SYGVKD. The trim removed 7 bases at V and 3 bases at J, leaving 7 bases unmatched. This CDR3 reads CAITKGGQGDTEAFF. CDR3 sequence (DNA): TGTGCCATCACCAAAGGGGGACAGGGGGACACTGAAGCTTTCTTT.

In its sample, this clonotype was seen many times. The V gene is TRBV18, the J gene TRBJ2-5; 10 bases match TRBD1. V was clipped by 8 bases and J by 5 bases; unmatched bases: 11. Germline lookup yields CDR1 KGHSH and CDR2 LQKENI. CDR3 length equals 15 residues. CDR3 DNA sequence: TGTGCCAGCAGCCCACGGACAGGGGGTGAGGAGACCCAGTACTTC. Amino acid sequence: CASSPRTGGEETQYF.

The V call is TRBV7-9, the J call TRBJ1-2; no reliable D call. V was clipped by 0 bases and J by 8 bases, with 13 bases between them. The CDR3 covers 14 residues. Germline values: CDR1 SEHNR, CDR2 FQNEAQ (reference sequence). The DNA for the CDR3 is TGTGCCAGCAGCTTAGCGCAGGAGTATGGAGGCTACACCTTC. The encoded protein is CASSLAQEYGGYTF.

Concerning this clonotype itself: This sequence may be a read error, since a much larger clone differs from it by one base. The CDR3 does not close with the conserved phenylalanine or tryptophan, likely indicating a read error. The J gene is TRBJ1-1, the V gene TRBV7-2; weak D call: TRBD1 (6 bases). Germline V gene data show CDR1 as SGHTA and CDR2 as FQGNSA. The length of the CDR3 is 16 residues. V lost 5 bases, J lost 4 bases, and 20 bases lay in between. The CDR3 is CASSRTHGGQSTEAFL. The CDR3 region has the DNA TGTGCCAGCAGCCGGACCCACGGGGGGCAGAGCACTGAAGCTTTCCTT.

This clonotype showed up many times. The rearrangement links TRBV11-2 to TRBJ1-1; D not certain. V was cut by 4 bases and J by 5 bases, with 11 bases left in between. Looked up from germline, CDR1 is SGHAT and CDR2 is FQNNGV. The CDR3 sequence is 13 residues long. CDR3 nucleotide sequence: TGTGCCAGCAGCTCTCAAAGGAGTACTGAAGCTTTCTTT. Its protein is CASSSQRSTEAFF.